Here is one TCR beta chain with its context. Everyone who took part was roughly 18 to 89 years old, and they came from about 25 US areas. The data originate from a study of blood T cell repertoires in COVID-19. At the level of the study: The United States, Italy and Spain supplied acute and convalescent COVID-19 samples. Sources were T cells, B-cell-depleted T cells, or PBMCs; the material itself was cDNA or gDNA.

Method: immunoSEQ multiplex PCR; TCRdb's copy keeps in-frame clones and lacks some. This table holds more than 300,000 clones, around nine tenths found once. The source material was PBMCs or T cells enriched from blood (not recorded which). This receptor was taken from a woman between 25 and 40 years old who had been exposed to COVID-19.

CDR3 loop: CSGIRTANTEAFF. In DNA, the CDR3 is TGCAGCGGTATCAGGACAGCGAACACTGAAGCTTTCTTT. The chain is built from TRBV29-1 and TRBJ1-1; a weak D match, TRBD1 (6 bases). Germline lookup yields CDR1 SQVTM and CDR2 ANQGSEA. The germline V and J ends were trimmed by 7 bases and 1 base, with 13 bases remaining between them. This CDR3 has 13 amino acids.